The 11 T cell receptor beta chains in this list originate from one sample, sequenced in a study of T cell changes during pregnancy in multiple sclerosis. The table came from immunoSEQ multiplex PCR; TCRdb's copy has only in-frame clones and leaves some out. The table has around 92,000 clones, 90% to 95% seen once. The starting material was peripheral blood, obtained in the third trimester of pregnancy. The receptor source for this set is a female donor with multiple sclerosis, enrolled in a pregnancy study.

The rearrangement joins TRBV2 to TRBJ2-1, with D unresolved. The germline V and J ends were trimmed by 3 bases and 5 bases, with 17 bases remaining between them. CDR1 is SNHLY, CDR2 FYNNEI, per germline. The CDR3 runs 16 residues. The CDR3 nucleotides read TGTGCCAGCAGTGAGATCCCCTTAGAGCCACACAATGAGCAGTTCTTC. Its protein product is CASSEIPLEPHNEQFF.

This chain joins TRBV6-4 and TRBJ2-5; the match to TRBD2 covers 11 bases. Germline V gene lookup returns CDR1 MRHNA and CDR2 SNTAGT. There are 16 residues in the CDR3. J lost 1 base, V lost 3 bases, and 4 bases had no gene match. The CDR3 reads CASSETGTSGQETQYF. The CDR3 DNA reads as TGTGCCAGCAGTGAAACGGGGACTAGCGGCCAAGAGACCCAGTACTTC.

The rearrangement joins TRBV5-6 to TRBJ2-3; TRBD2 aligns across 7 bases. This CDR3 comprises 12 residues. V lost 4 bases and J lost 13; bases outside the gene matches: 9. CDR1 is SGHDT, CDR2 YYEEEE, per germline. CDR3 protein: CASSPPAGVEYF. The CDR3 DNA sequence: TGTGCCAGCAGCCCTCCCGCGGGAGTTGAGTATTTT.

The chain recombines TRBV2 with TRBJ2-1, with 11 bases matching TRBD1. Germline values: CDR1 SNHLY, CDR2 FYNNEI. V was clipped by 6 bases and J by 4 bases; unmatched bases: 2. The length of the CDR3 is 14 residues. The CDR3 loop is CASSGTGGYNEQFF. The DNA for the CDR3 is TGTGCCAGCAGCGGGACAGGGGGTTACAATGAGCAGTTCTTC.

This clone occurred once. The CDR3 loop is CASSQGFVTGGQETQYF. The CDR3 DNA reads TGCGCCAGCAGCCAAGGTTTTGTGACAGGGGGACAAGAGACCCAGTACTTC. V usage is TRBV4-1 and J usage is TRBJ2-5, with 9 bases aligning to TRBD1. CDR1 MGHRA and CDR2 YSYEKL come from the germline V gene. There are 17 residues in the CDR3. Trimming cost V 1 base and J 2 bases; bases outside gene matches: 8.

The V and J genes are TRBV29-1 and TRBJ1-1; the match to TRBD1 covers 8 bases. Per germline, CDR1 SQVTM and CDR2 ANQGSEA. The CDR3 has 13 residues. The ends lost 7 bases at V and 5 bases at J; junction bases unmatched: 9. The CDR3 DNA follows: TGCAGCGACCGCCAGGGGGCTCGTACTGAAGCTTTCTTT. It translates to CSDRQGARTEAFF.

The rearrangement joins TRBV19 to TRBJ2-1; a weak D match, TRBD2 (6 bases). The CDR3 spans 15 residues. Germline V gives CDR1 LNHDA, CDR2 SQIVND (reference sequence). V gave up 3 bases and J gave up 6 bases, with 15 bases separating them. In DNA form, the CDR3 reads TGTGCCAGTAGTATTAACGGGGGAAAGGGCAATGAGCAGTTCTTC. This encodes CASSINGGKGNEQFF.

V and J are TRBV27 and TRBJ1-1; 10 bases agree with TRBD1. CDR1 MNHEY and CDR2 SMNVEV come from the germline V gene (reference sequence). The trim removed 7 bases at V and 4 bases at J, leaving 9 bases unmatched. This CDR3 comprises 15 residues. The chain's CDR3 is CASKKPRDRGTEAFF. In nucleotides, the CDR3 is TGTGCCAGCAAAAAACCCCGGGACAGGGGCACTGAAGCTTTCTTT.

The chain carries TRBV7-9 and TRBJ1-3; tentatively, D is TRBD1 (6 bases). In germline, CDR1 is SEHNR, CDR2 FQNEAQ (reference sequence). The V end lost 5 bases, the J end lost 4 bases, and 18 bases lay between the germline ends. The CDR3 sequence is 16 residues long. The CDR3 is CASSLPGGGAGNTIYF. The CDR3, as DNA: TGTGCCAGCAGCCTCCCCGGTGGGGGCGCAGGAAACACCATATATTTT.

V usage is TRBV11-2 and J usage is TRBJ2-1, with D perhaps matching TRBD2 (6 bases). The V gene lost 2 bases and the J gene lost 0 bases, with 11 bases spanning the gap. The germline V gene has CDR1 SGHAT and CDR2 FQNNGV. This CDR3 has 16 residues. The chain's CDR3 is CASSLFPAGSYNEQFF. CDR3 coding DNA: TGTGCCAGCAGCTTATTCCCAGCGGGCTCCTACAATGAGCAGTTCTTC.

This clone came up once. DNA of the CDR3: TGTGCCAGCAAGTTTCCGAACAGACGGAATAGCAATCAGCCCCAGCATTTT. Protein: CASKFPNRRNSNQPQHF. The chain uses TRBV21-1 and TRBJ1-5; the table calls TRBD1, which could not be checked here. TRBV21-1 is listed as a pseudogene. This CDR3 region has 17 residues.